This passage covers 22 T cell receptor beta chains from one sample sequenced in a study of cytomegalovirus exposure and HLA in healthy donors. Amplification used 60 Vbeta primers and 13 Jbeta primers. TCRdb keeps only in-frame clones here, not all; method: immunoSEQ multiplex PCR. The data contain about 150,000 clones, roughly 84% of them singletons. Sequenced sample: PBMCs. The receptors derive from a woman aged 18-29 years in good health and CMV-seronegative.

The chain uses TRBV11-3 and TRBJ1-2, with TRBD1 matching 7 bases. The length of the CDR3 is 13 residues. The germline V gene encodes CDR1 SGHNT and CDR2 YENEEA. V shed 5 bases, J shed 7 bases, and the junction held 7 bases outside the gene matches. The CDR3 sequence: CASSHDRVGGYTF. CDR3 DNA sequence: TGTGCCAGCAGCCACGACAGGGTAGGTGGCTACACCTTC.

This chain joins TRBV30 and TRBJ2-7, with D possibly being TRBD2 (5 bases). Germline V gives CDR1 GTSNPN, CDR2 SVGIG (reference sequence). Trimming pared 4 bases from V and 7 bases from J, leaving 14 bases between. This CDR3 spans 12 amino acids. The CDR3 nucleotides read TGTGCCTGGACCGCGGGCGCGAGGGAGCAGTACTTC. Its protein is CAWTAGAREQYF.

The chain carries TRBV15 and TRBJ1-2, with a possible D match to TRBD1 (6 bases). CDR3 length equals 17 residues. CDR1 LNHNV and CDR2 YYDKDF come from the germline V gene (reference sequence). V lost 1 base to trimming and J lost 4 bases, with 19 bases between them. Written as DNA, the CDR3 is TGTGCCACCAGCAGAGGGGCAGGGGCCTCGGGGGGCTATGGCTACACCTTC. Protein sequence: CATSRGAGASGGYGYTF.

This clone has a single count. This sequence joins TRBV4-1 and TRBJ1-3, with 7 bases matching TRBD1. V shed 0 bases, J shed 3 bases, and the junction held 5 bases outside the gene matches. This CDR3 spans 16 amino acids. Germline V gene sequence: CDR1 MGHRA, CDR2 YSYEKL. CDR3 protein: CASSQERTGVGNTIYF. The CDR3 DNA follows: TGCGCCAGCAGCCAAGAGCGGACAGGCGTTGGAAACACCATATATTTT.

The chain combines TRBV19 with TRBJ1-4; D uncertain. The CDR3 is 18 amino acids. Trimming pared 6 bases from V and 2 bases from J, leaving 22 bases between. Per the germline V gene, CDR1 is LNHDA and CDR2 is SQIVND (reference sequence). DNA for the CDR3: TGTGCCAGTAGGCGCGATTCAGGCCCCGGGGTGACTAATGAAAAACTGTTTTTT. Translating gives CASRRDSGPGVTNEKLFF. Full variable domain (outside the CDR3, taken from reference TRBV19 and TRBJ1-4): DGGITQSPKYLFRKEGQNVTLSCEQNLNHDAMYWYRQDPGQGLRLIYYSQIVNDFQKGDIAEGYSVSREKKESFPLTVTSAQKNPTAFYLCASRRDSGPGVTNEKLFFGSGTQLSVL.

This clone came up once. V is TRBV19 and J is TRBJ1-2; 7 nucleotides line up with TRBD1. V lost 4 bases and J lost 6; bases outside the gene matches: 8. Germline CDR1 reads LNHDA; CDR2 reads SQIVND (reference sequence). CDR3 length: 14 residues. DNA for the CDR3: TGTGCCAGTAGTACCCTGGACAGGTCTGATGGCTACACCTTC. Its protein is CASSTLDRSDGYTF.

The chain employs TRBV7-2 and TRBJ1-1, with D uncertain. Between the trimmed V and J ends, which lost 4 bases and 1 base, there was a span of 10 bases. The CDR3 sequence is 14 residues long. CDR1 and CDR2 from the germline V gene are SGHTA and FQGNSA. The CDR3 bases are TGTGCCAGCAGCTACCGGGATGGGAACACTGAAGCTTTCTTT. Residues: CASSYRDGNTEAFF.

The rearrangement links TRBV5-1 to TRBJ2-7, with TRBD2 as a possible D gene (6 bases). The CDR3 runs 13 residues. Germline V gene lookup returns CDR1 SGHRS and CDR2 YFSETQ. V was cut by 4 bases and J by 4 bases, with 12 bases left in between. CDR3 amino acids: CASSLRAGYEQYF. In DNA form, the CDR3 reads TGCGCCAGCAGCCTACGCGCGGGGTACGAGCAGTACTTC.

This chain uses TRBV28 with TRBJ2-5; 10 bases are a match to TRBD1. This CDR3 has 17 residues. Germline V gene lookup returns CDR1 MDHEN and CDR2 SYDVKM. V dropped 5 bases and J dropped 6; count of bases not matched to a gene: 15. DNA of the CDR3: TGTGCCAGCAGTGCCCGGGGGACAGGGGCGATACGGAAGACCCAGTACTTC. This codes for CASSARGTGAIRKTQYF.

CDR3: CASSFPGQETQYF. The CDR3 coding sequence is TGTGCCAGCAGCTTTCCCGGGCAAGAGACCCAGTACTTC. V and J are TRBV7-9 and TRBJ2-5; no clear D. The CDR3 consists of 13 residues. CDR1 is SEHNR and CDR2 is FQNEAQ in the germline V gene (reference sequence). V was trimmed by 3 bases and J by 2 bases, leaving 7 bases between them.

The chain joins TRBV2 to TRBJ1-6; 9 bases align to TRBD1. The CDR3 spans 15 residues. Germline trimming cut 2 bases from V and 10 bases from J; bases unmatched to any gene: 6. Germline V gene data show CDR1 as SNHLY and CDR2 as FYNNEI. The CDR3 protein is CASSESNRGRSPLHF. The CDR3 region has the DNA TGTGCCAGCAGTGAAAGTAACAGGGGGCGATCACCCCTCCACTTT.

The chain carries TRBV14 and TRBJ2-4; D is perhaps TRBD1 (6 bases). The V gene's germline CDR1 is SGHDN and CDR2 FVKESK. The germline V and J ends were trimmed by 0 bases and 9 bases, with 9 bases remaining between them. The CDR3 runs to 13 residues. The chain's CDR3 is CASSQDGGTIQYF. The CDR3 coding sequence is TGTGCCAGCAGCCAAGATGGGGGCACCATTCAGTACTTC.

This rearrangement joins TRBV28 to TRBJ1-1; no clear D. CDR3 length: 12 residues. Germline values: CDR1 MDHEN, CDR2 SYDVKM. Trimming shortened V by 2 bases and J by 8 bases, and 9 bases separated the two germline ends. This chain's CDR3 is CASSLRGREAFF. CDR3 coding DNA: TGTGCCAGCAGTTTAAGAGGGCGGGAAGCTTTCTTT.

CDR3 DNA: TGTGCCAGCGGCCGTTCTTTACCTGGGGCCAACGTCCTGACTTTC. Translating it yields CASGRSLPGANVLTF. This chain connects TRBV28 to TRBJ2-6; no clear D gene. This CDR3 is 15 amino acids long. The germline V gene encodes CDR1 MDHEN and CDR2 SYDVKM. Deletions cut 8 bases from V and 2 bases from J, with 13 bases between.

The chain couples TRBV27 to TRBJ1-6, with D hard to call. The CDR3 is 14 residues long. CDR1 MNHEY and CDR2 SMNVEV come from the germline V gene (reference sequence). V was cut by 3 bases and J by 3 bases, with 6 bases left in between. The CDR3 sequence: CASSFRDYNSPLHF. In nucleotides, the CDR3 is TGTGCCAGCAGTTTCCGGGACTATAATTCACCCCTCCACTTT.

The chain couples TRBV4-1 to TRBJ2-5, with a weak D call TRBD1 (8 bases). The DNA end is a closer match to TRBJ2-7, so the J assignment may be wrong. The CDR3 length is 14 residues. Germline CDR1 is MGHRA and CDR2 is YSYEKL. The CDR3 reads CASSPRGRGYEQYF. CDR3 bases: TGCGCCAGCAGCCCCAGGGGGCGGGGGTACGAGCAGTACTTC.

This chain links TRBV30 with TRBJ2-5, with D uncertain. Germline loops: CDR1 GTSNPN, CDR2 SVGIG (reference sequence). The CDR3 runs 13 residues. V gave up 2 bases and J gave up 5 bases, with 12 bases separating them. The CDR3 loop reads CAWSSQIGETQYF. The CDR3 DNA is TGTGCCTGGAGTTCCCAGATCGGGGAGACCCAGTACTTC.

This clone was seen more than once but under ten times. Other DNA sequences within the sample encode an identical CDR3. The chain links TRBV4-3 to TRBJ2-2, with D possibly matching TRBD2 (6 bases). From germline, CDR1 is LGHNA and CDR2 YSLEER. The CDR3 contains 15 residues. Trimming removed 1 base at V and 0 bases at J, with 6 bases between. The CDR3: CASSQGLANTGELFF. The DNA for the CDR3 is TGCGCCAGCAGCCAAGGACTAGCGAACACCGGGGAGCTGTTTTTT.

CDR3 sequence reads: CASSLQVGSGGYTF. The CDR3 DNA reads as TGTGCCAGCAGCTTACAAGTGGGGAGCGGAGGCTACACCTTC. The chain links TRBV7-6 to TRBJ1-2; D gene ambiguous. Per the germline V gene, CDR1 is SGHVS and CDR2 is FNYEAQ. V lost 2 bases and J 8 bases, leaving 15 bases between the germline ends. The CDR3 runs to 14 residues.

This sequence joins TRBV19 and TRBJ2-2; maybe TRBD2 (5 bases). The germline V and J ends were trimmed by 8 bases and 1 base, with 11 bases remaining between them. Germline V gene lookup returns CDR1 LNHDA and CDR2 SQIVND (reference sequence). This CDR3 contains 14 residues. The CDR3, as DNA: TGTGCCAGTGGAGAGGGCGAGAACACCGGGGAGCTGTTTTTT. The encoded protein is CASGEGENTGELFF.

The chain uses TRBV30 and TRBJ2-1, with 8 positions matching TRBD1. Germline-derived CDR1 and CDR2 are GTSNPN and SVGIG (reference sequence). The V and J ends lost 1 base and 8 bases, in that order; junction bases with no gene match: 7. The CDR3 loop spans 14 amino acids. CDR3 DNA sequence: TGTGCCTGGAGTGGGGGACAGGTAGTCTATGAGCAGTTCTTC. Its translation is CAWSGGQVVYEQFF.

V and J are TRBV30 and TRBJ2-1; possibly TRBD2 for D (5 bases). CDR1 and CDR2 from the germline V gene are GTSNPN and SVGIG (reference sequence). V lost 4 bases and J 6 bases, leaving 13 bases between the germline ends. CDR3 size: 13 residues. The CDR3 sequence: CAWIHTRGNEQFF. As DNA, the CDR3 is TGTGCCTGGATCCATACACGGGGCAATGAGCAGTTCTTC.